Below are 6 T cell receptor beta chains sequenced from a single sample in a study of human thymus T cells. Profiling relied on immunoSEQ multiplex PCR, and the TCRdb table lists in-frame clones only, not all of them. The repertoire has some 57,000 clones, nearly 95% of them found once; the top ten carry around 5.9%. The sample taken for sequencing was blood. These receptors were collected from a boy younger than two with a congenital heart defect but otherwise immunologically healthy.

The chain employs TRBV4-3 and TRBJ2-1, with D uncertain. V was cut by 0 bases and J by 4 bases, with 7 bases left in between. The germline CDR1 and CDR2 sequences are LGHNA and YSLEER. This CDR3 is 14 amino acids long. The CDR3, as DNA: TGCGCCAGCAGCCAAGATAGCCTTTACAATGAGCAGTTCTTC. It yields the protein CASSQDSLYNEQFF.

The genes are TRBV28 and TRBJ2-3; the D gene is possibly TRBD1 (6 bases). CDR1 MDHEN and CDR2 SYDVKM come from the germline V gene. V was trimmed by 6 bases and J by 3 bases, leaving 13 bases between them. There are 14 residues in the CDR3. CDR3 sequence (DNA): TGTGCCAGCAGCCCCGACGGGACAACAGATACGCAGTATTTT. This codes for CASSPDGTTDTQYF.

V is TRBV19 and J is TRBJ1-5; tentatively, D is TRBD1 (6 bases). The V end was cut by 7 bases, the J end by 0 bases, with 13 bases between. The germline V gene has CDR1 LNHDA and CDR2 SQIVND (reference sequence). This CDR3 has 15 amino acids. CDR3 DNA: TGTGCCAGTACCACAGGGTCCAATAGCAATCAGCCCCAGCATTTT. Amino acids: CASTTGSNSNQPQHF.

In regard to this clone: At one of its ends the junction is not consistent with the germline gene, which may arise from a read error. The gene calls are TRBV7-7 and TRBJ2-2; D unresolved. Looked up from germline, CDR1 is SSHAT and CDR2 is FNYEAQ (reference sequence). The CDR3 has 14 amino acids. The DNA for the CDR3 is TGTGCTAGCAGCTTAGCTTTGGGGTCCGGGGAGCTGTTTTTT. This codes for CASSLALGSGELFF.

This clone was picked up one time. The chain links TRBV7-8 to TRBJ2-7; 9 bases are shared with TRBD2. J lost 2 bases, V lost 1 base, and 12 bases had no gene match. There are 18 residues in the CDR3. Germline V gene sequence: CDR1 SGHVS, CDR2 FQNEAQ. The CDR3 loop reads CASSLVMREGKSTYEQYF. CDR3 DNA: TGTGCCAGCAGCTTAGTCATGCGGGAGGGAAAGTCGACCTACGAGCAGTACTTC.

The V gene is TRBV2, the J gene TRBJ1-2; no firm D call. The V end was cut by 7 bases, the J end by 8 bases, with 11 bases between. CDR3 size: 11 residues. Per the germline V gene, CDR1 is SNHLY and CDR2 is FYNNEI. The CDR3 DNA follows: TGTGCCAGCAAACGCCCCGACGGCTACACCTTC. Translating it yields CASKRPDGYTF.